This T cell receptor (beta chain) appears in the sequencing data of a study of blood T cell repertoires in COVID-19. Study in general: The study drew acute and convalescent COVID-19 samples from the United States, Italy and Spain. PBMCs, B-cell-depleted T cells, or T cells provided the cDNA or gDNA that made up the material.

Trimming removed 7 bases from V and 3 bases from J, with 12 bases in between. From germline, CDR1 is MNHEY and CDR2 SMNVEV (reference sequence). The CDR3 extends over 13 amino acids. In the source study's methods: Amplification of reference gene primers was used by the study to estimate nucleated cell counts. TCRdb keeps only in-frame clones here, not all; method: immunoSEQ multiplex PCR. V and J calls and clone size come straight from that table; D and trimming were deduced from the DNA. This sample has about 130,000 clones, with about 80% found just once. The sequenced sample consisted of peripheral blood. This TCR was sampled from a man aged 40-50 years with active or convalescent COVID-19. The V call is TRBV27, the J call TRBJ1-1; D might be TRBD1 (5 bases). The CDR3 region is CASTTKGYTEAFF. CDR3 sequence (DNA): TGTGCCAGCACCACCAAGGGGTACACTGAAGCTTTCTTT.